This TCR beta chain was recovered during a study of human T cells and chemical hapten exposure. Ten or more counts support this clonotype. Sample time point: healthy volunteer bleed at 6 weeks. Unfractionated whole blood was the source from which total RNA was extracted. Trimming cost V 3 bases and J 2 bases, with 21 bases left between them. The CDR3 covers 18 residues. TCRdb reprocessed the RACE reads with MiXCR, giving one entry per CDR3 protein. This sample yields about 77,000 distinct CDR3 sequences, of which about 8.6% are seen a single time; about 1.7% belongs to the top ten. The chain couples TRBV12-3 or TRBV12-4 to TRBJ2-3; possible D gene TRBD2, 6 bases. Sequencing input: whole blood. This clonotype was obtained from a female donor in good health. Some clones in this sample may be carry-over from other donors' samples. CDR3 sequence reads: CASSFSPGVAAITDTQYF. CDR3 DNA sequence: TGTGCCAGCAGTTTTAGCCCCGGGGTAGCGGCTATCACAGATACGCAGTATTTT.